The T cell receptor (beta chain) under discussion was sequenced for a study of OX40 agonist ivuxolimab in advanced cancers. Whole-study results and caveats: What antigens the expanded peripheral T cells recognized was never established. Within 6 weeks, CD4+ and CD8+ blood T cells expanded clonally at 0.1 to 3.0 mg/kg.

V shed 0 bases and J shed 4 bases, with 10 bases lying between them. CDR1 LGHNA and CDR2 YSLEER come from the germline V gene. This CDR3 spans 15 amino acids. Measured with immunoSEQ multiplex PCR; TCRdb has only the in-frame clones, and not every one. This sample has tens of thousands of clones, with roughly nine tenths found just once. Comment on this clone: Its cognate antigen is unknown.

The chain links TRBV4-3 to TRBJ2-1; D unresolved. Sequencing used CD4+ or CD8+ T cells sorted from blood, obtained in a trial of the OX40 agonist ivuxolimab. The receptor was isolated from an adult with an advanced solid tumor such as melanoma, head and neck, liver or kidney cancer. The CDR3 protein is CASSQDWAAYNEQFF. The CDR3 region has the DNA TGCGCCAGCAGCCAAGATTGGGCCGCTTACAATGAGCAGTTCTTC.